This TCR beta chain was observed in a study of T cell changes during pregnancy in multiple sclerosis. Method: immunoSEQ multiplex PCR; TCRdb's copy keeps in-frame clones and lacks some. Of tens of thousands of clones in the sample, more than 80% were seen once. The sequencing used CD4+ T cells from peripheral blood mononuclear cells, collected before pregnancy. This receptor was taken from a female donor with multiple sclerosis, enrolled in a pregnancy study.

The CDR3 nucleotides are TGTGCCAGCACGACACGTCGAATATCTGGGGCCAACGTCCTGACTTTC. It translates to CASTTRRISGANVLTF. J is TRBJ2-6 and V is TRBV7-2; unclear D gene. The V and J ends lost 7 bases and 1 base respectively, with 14 bases between them. Germline V gene data show CDR1 as SGHTA and CDR2 as FQGNSA. The length of the CDR3 is 16 residues.